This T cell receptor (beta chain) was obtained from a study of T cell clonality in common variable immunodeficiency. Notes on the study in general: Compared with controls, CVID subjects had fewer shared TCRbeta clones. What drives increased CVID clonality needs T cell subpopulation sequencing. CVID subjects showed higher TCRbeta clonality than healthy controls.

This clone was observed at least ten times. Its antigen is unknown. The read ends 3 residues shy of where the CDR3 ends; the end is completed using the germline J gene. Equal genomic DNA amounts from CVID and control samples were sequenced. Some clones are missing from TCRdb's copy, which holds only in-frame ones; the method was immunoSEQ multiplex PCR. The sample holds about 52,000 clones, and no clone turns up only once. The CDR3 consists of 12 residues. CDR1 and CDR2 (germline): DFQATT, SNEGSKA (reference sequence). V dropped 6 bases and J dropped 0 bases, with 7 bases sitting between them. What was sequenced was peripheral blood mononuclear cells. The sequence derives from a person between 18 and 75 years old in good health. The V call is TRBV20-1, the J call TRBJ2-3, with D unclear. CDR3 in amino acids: CSAPASTDTQYF. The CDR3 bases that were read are TGCAGTGCCCCTGCGAGCACAGATACG.